A selection of T cell receptor beta chains follows, all from one sample in a study of post-analysis software for immune sequencing data. TCRdb redid the calling of the PCR reads with MiXCR, one entry per CDR3 protein. The sample has some 160,000 distinct CDR3 sequences; approximately 35% are singletons. Sequencing used blood, obtained after autologous hematopoietic stem cell transplantation. Receptors were obtained from a girl aged 5-17 years with multiple sclerosis. CDR3s include the opening cysteine and the closing phenylalanine or tryptophan.

v_call	cdr3_aa
TRBV5-4	CASSLPGVTSTDTQYF
TRBV20-1	CSARERMSTDTQYF
TRBV28	CASSSTQTGGADSPLHF
TRBV5-1	CASSLGQSTRYGYTF
TRBV15	CATSRDSGSDYEQYF
TRBV12-3/TRBV12-4	CASSLLKGGEGNQPQHF
TRBV9	CASSVEPSDSYEQYF
TRBV10-3	CAISDPDRAVSGTDTQYF
TRBV20-1	CSARGPAAGPDSPLHF
TRBV2	CASTRTAPRLAGDYNEQYF
TRBV7-2	CASSLASDNEQFF
TRBV29-1	CSVEVGRGDTQYF
TRBV9	CASSFLGERADTQYF
TRBV6-5	CASRLDATNEKLFF
TRBV5-1	CASSDVAGGRREQYF
TRBV20-1	CSARAYSYNEQFF
TRBV4-2	CASSTGGNQETQYF
TRBV5-1	CASSPGQVAFWGYTF
TRBV12-3/TRBV12-4	CASRMTGGRNQPQHF
TRBV7-8	CASSLPGGTGLAYNEQFF
TRBV10-2	CASRELALSYEQYF
TRBV7-9	CASSLKEGIYGYTF
TRBV29-1	CSAPPGLGTDTQYF